Each of the 18 T cell receptor beta chains below was sequenced from the same sample in a study of cytomegalovirus exposure and HLA in healthy donors. Use of 60 Vbeta and 13 Jbeta primers characterized the PCR. Data came from immunoSEQ multiplex PCR; TCRdb stores just in-frame clones and leaves some out. The data show around 150,000 clones, 80% to 85% seen once. Material for sequencing was PBMCs. The source is a human donor in good health.

The CDR3 nucleotides read TGCGCCAGCAGCCAAGGGGTGGCAGGCCCTGCCAAAAACATTCAGTACTTC. Amino acids: CASSQGVAGPAKNIQYF. The rearrangement uses TRBV4-1 and TRBJ2-4; D remains ambiguous. This CDR3 is built from 17 residues. Trimming pared 1 base from V and 1 base from J, leaving 14 bases between. Germline V gene data show CDR1 as MGHRA and CDR2 as YSYEKL.

This chain connects TRBV29-1 to TRBJ1-1; 10 bases align to TRBD1. The CDR3 is 15 amino acids. V lost 3 bases to trimming and J lost 5 bases; unmatched junction nucleotides: 9. The V gene's germline CDR1 is SQVTM and CDR2 ANQGSEA. The DNA of the CDR3 is TGCAGCGTTGATTTTCGGACAGGGGGGCCGACTGAAGCTTTCTTT. It is translated as CSVDFRTGGPTEAFF.

The chain links TRBV6-1 to TRBJ1-2; D not resolved. CDR3 length: 12 residues. CDR1 is MNHNS and CDR2 is SASEGT in the germline V gene. Trimming removed 2 bases from V and 5 bases from J, with 6 bases in between. For the CDR3, the DNA is TGTGCCAGCAGTGAATTGAGATATGGCTACACCTTC. Protein sequence: CASSELRYGYTF.

The chain uses TRBV7-2 and TRBJ2-1; perhaps TRBD2 as D (5 bases). The CDR3 loop spans 13 amino acids. Germline lookup yields CDR1 SGHTA and CDR2 FQGNSA. The germline V and J ends were trimmed by 2 bases and 10 bases, with 12 bases remaining between them. Here the CDR3 DNA reads TGTGCCAGCAGCTTACCTATAGCGTTCGAGCAGTTCTTC. This translates into CASSLPIAFEQFF.

This clone was detected only a few times. CDR3 in amino acids: CASSLVWTGNTGELFF. The CDR3 DNA reads as TGTGCCAGCAGCTTAGTTTGGACAGGGAACACCGGGGAGCTGTTTTTT. The chain joins TRBV7-2 to TRBJ2-2; 7 bases agree with TRBD1. CDR1 SGHTA and CDR2 FQGNSA come from the germline V gene. This CDR3 contains 16 residues. With 1 base clipped from V and 1 base from J, the junction kept 3 bases outside the gene matches. Variable domain in full (rest from reference TRBV7-2 and TRBJ2-2): GAGVSQSPSNKVTEKGKDVELRCDPISGHTALYWYRQSLGQGLEFLIYFQGNSAPDKSGLPSDRFSAERTGGSVSTLTIQRTQQEDSAVYLCASSLVWTGNTGELFFGEGSRLTVL.

The chain is built from TRBV7-2 and TRBJ1-4, with 8 bases matching TRBD1. The CDR3 extends over 15 amino acids. Germline V lookup: CDR1 SGHTA, CDR2 FQGNSA. V shed 6 bases, J shed 3 bases, and the junction held 6 bases outside the gene matches. The CDR3 coding sequence is TGTGCCAGCAGATATCAGGGGGCTCCTAATGAAAAACTGTTTTTT. Its translation is CASRYQGAPNEKLFF.

The rearrangement joins TRBV7-9 to TRBJ1-1; TRBD1 agrees at 8 bases. This CDR3 region has 12 residues. The germline CDR1 and CDR2 sequences are SEHNR and FQNEAQ (reference sequence). Germline trimming cut 5 bases from V and 9 bases from J; bases unmatched to any gene: 5. The CDR3 loop reads CASSGQGAQAFF. The CDR3, as DNA: TGTGCCAGCAGCGGTCAGGGGGCGCAAGCTTTCTTT. The whole variable domain, remainder taken from reference TRBV7-9 and TRBJ1-1, is DTGVSQNPRHKITKRGQNVTFRCDPISEHNRLYWYRQTLGQGPEFLTYFQNEAQLEKSRLLSDRFSAERPKGSFSTLEIQRTEQGDSAMYLCASSGQGAQAFFGQGTRLTVV.

The V gene is TRBV4-3, the J gene TRBJ2-5, with D possibly being TRBD1 (5 bases). With 4 bases removed from V and 4 bases from J, the gap between germline ends came to 19 bases. This CDR3 comprises 16 residues. CDR1 and CDR2 (germline): LGHNA, YSLEER. CDR3 region: CASSPNRQGVGETQYF. In DNA, the CDR3 is TGCGCCAGCAGCCCTAACCGGCAGGGCGTGGGAGAGACCCAGTACTTC.

This clone was found a few times. The V call is TRBV19, the J call TRBJ1-1; the D is unclear. The CDR3 extends over 13 amino acids. The V gene's germline CDR1 is LNHDA and CDR2 SQIVND (reference sequence). V lost 7 bases and J lost 5, with 14 bases in between. CDR3 loop: CASKVRVETEAFF. The CDR3 bases are TGTGCCAGTAAAGTAAGAGTCGAGACTGAAGCTTTCTTT.

V usage is TRBV6-5 and J usage is TRBJ2-7; 11 positions match TRBD2. Germline assignment: CDR1 MNHEY and CDR2 SVGAGI. Germline trimming cut 6 bases from V and 1 base from J; bases unmatched to any gene: 5. The CDR3 sequence is 15 residues long. The CDR3 DNA reads as TGTGCCAGCAGCAATAGCGGGGGGGCTTCCTACGAGCAGTACTTC. Translating gives CASSNSGGASYEQYF.

The chain combines TRBV4-3 with TRBJ1-1; D gene ambiguous. The CDR3 is 14 amino acids. The germline gives CDR1 LGHNA, CDR2 YSLEER. V was trimmed by 1 base and J by 4 bases, leaving 10 bases between them. CDR3 protein: CASSQALLATEAFF. CDR3 nucleotide sequence: TGCGCCAGCAGCCAAGCGTTGCTGGCCACTGAAGCTTTCTTT.

The chain recombines TRBV11-2 with TRBJ2-7, with TRBD1 identical over 8 bases. Germline V gives CDR1 SGHAT, CDR2 FQNNGV. The CDR3 length is 13 residues. Trimming at V came to 5 bases and at J to 3 bases, leaving 3 bases not matched to a gene. The CDR3 is CASSTGTGYEQYF. The DNA of the CDR3 is TGTGCCAGCAGCACGGGGACAGGCTACGAGCAGTACTTC.

This sequence joins TRBV18 and TRBJ2-5; no clear D gene. Germline assignment: CDR1 KGHSH and CDR2 LQKENI. The V gene lost 2 bases and the J gene lost 6 bases, with 7 bases spanning the gap. The CDR3 is made up of 12 amino acids. CDR3 nucleotide sequence: TGTGCCAGCTCACCAAGAGAGCAGACCCAGTACTTC. It specifies CASSPREQTQYF.

This clone appeared a few times. The chain has TRBV6-6 and TRBJ1-4; no firm D call. This CDR3 contains 16 residues. V lost 7 bases, J lost 2 bases, and 17 bases lay in between. Germline V gene data show CDR1 as MNHNY and CDR2 as SVGAGI (reference sequence). The CDR3 DNA reads TGTGCCAGCACCTCACTCGCCGGGGTGACTAATGAAAAACTGTTTTTT. Protein sequence: CASTSLAGVTNEKLFF.

The chain links TRBV4-2 to TRBJ1-5; TRBD1 agrees at 7 bases. The CDR3 is 15 residues long. Unmatched junction bases numbered 5, after V lost 0 bases and J lost 6 bases. Per the germline V gene, CDR1 is LGHNA and CDR2 is YNFKEQ. CDR3 amino acids: CASSQDGQASQPQHF. As DNA, the CDR3 is TGTGCCAGCAGCCAAGATGGACAGGCTAGTCAGCCCCAGCATTTT.

The V call is TRBV2, the J call TRBJ2-7, with 8 nucleotides matching TRBD2. In germline, CDR1 is SNHLY, CDR2 FYNNEI. J was trimmed by 2 bases and V by 9 bases; bases with no gene match: 6. This CDR3 contains 13 residues. This CDR3 reads CASNPGLAYEQYF. Written as DNA, the CDR3 is TGTGCCAGTAATCCGGGACTAGCCTACGAGCAGTACTTC.

V and J are TRBV9 and TRBJ1-3; maybe TRBD1 (5 bases). CDR1 and CDR2 from the germline V gene are SGDLS and YYNGEE. V lost 3 bases and J lost 7, with 11 bases in between. The CDR3 contains 13 residues. CDR3 in DNA: TGTGCCAGCAGCGAACTCAAGGGGAACACCATATATTTT. Its translation is CASSELKGNTIYF.

The chain joins TRBV29-1 to TRBJ2-3; TRBD1 aligns across 10 bases. Germline CDR1 is SQVTM and CDR2 is ANQGSEA. V lost 7 bases, J lost 8 bases, and 9 bases stayed unmatched. This CDR3 is built from 13 residues. CDR3 nucleotides: TGCAGCGGGGGGACAGGGGCCCAACTTACGCAGTATTTT. Amino acids: CSGGTGAQLTQYF.